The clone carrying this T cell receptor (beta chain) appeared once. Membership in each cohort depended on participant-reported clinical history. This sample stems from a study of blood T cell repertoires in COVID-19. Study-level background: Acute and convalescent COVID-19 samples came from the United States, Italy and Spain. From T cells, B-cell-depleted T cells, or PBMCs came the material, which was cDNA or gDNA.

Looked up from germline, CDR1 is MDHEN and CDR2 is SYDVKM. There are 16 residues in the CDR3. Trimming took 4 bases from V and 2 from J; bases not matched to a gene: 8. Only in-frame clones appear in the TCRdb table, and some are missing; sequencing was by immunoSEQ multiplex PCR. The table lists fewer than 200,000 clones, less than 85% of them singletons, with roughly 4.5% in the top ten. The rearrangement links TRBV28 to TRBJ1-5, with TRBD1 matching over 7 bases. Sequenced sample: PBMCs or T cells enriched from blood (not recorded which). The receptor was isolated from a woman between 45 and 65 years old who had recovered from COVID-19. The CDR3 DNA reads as TGTGCCAGCAGTTCGCGTCGCAGGGGGGGCAATCAGCCCCAGCATTTT. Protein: CASSSRRRGGNQPQHF.